One and the same sample provided the 21 T cell receptor beta chains below, sequenced in a study of control samples from healthy donors and cancer patients. Sequenced by immunoSEQ multiplex PCR; TCRdb stores in-frame clones only, minus some. The sample holds some 73,000 clones, approximately 94% seen once. Sequencing was performed on blood. The source is a woman aged 40-49 years in good health.

V is TRBV10-1 and J is TRBJ2-1; the D call may be TRBD1 or TRBD2 (5 bases each). The CDR3 loop spans 14 amino acids. V was clipped by 10 bases and J by 4 bases, with 17 bases between them. Germline CDR1 reads WNHNN; CDR2 reads SYGVQD (reference sequence). The CDR3 region has the DNA TGCGCCATCGAGGGGCCGAGACCTTACAATGAGCAGTTCTTC. Translated: CAIEGPRPYNEQFF.

The CDR3 DNA follows: TGTGCCAGCAGCGTCGGGGCCGGGGGGCTACTCGCCAAAAACATTCAGTACTTC. Protein: CASSVGAGGLLAKNIQYF. The rearrangement links TRBV3-1 (or the pseudogene TRBV3-2) to TRBJ2-4; D may be TRBD2 (7 bases). This CDR3 comprises 18 residues. Germline assignment: CDR1 LGHDT and CDR2 YNNKEL (reference sequence). With 5 bases removed from V and 1 base from J, the gap between germline ends came to 21 bases.

This clone was found a few times. The V gene is TRBV2, the J gene TRBJ2-2, with 9 bases fitting TRBD1. The germline V gene has CDR1 SNHLY and CDR2 FYNNEI. The V and J ends lost 8 bases and 6 bases, in that order; junction bases with no gene match: 4. This CDR3 has 13 residues. This chain's CDR3 is CASGRQGAGELFF. The CDR3 DNA is TGTGCCAGCGGACGACAGGGGGCCGGGGAGCTGTTTTTT.

V usage is TRBV30 and J usage is TRBJ1-4, with 10 nucleotides matching TRBD1. The ends lost 6 bases at V and 6 bases at J; junction bases unmatched: 13. Per germline, CDR1 GTSNPN and CDR2 SVGIG (reference sequence). This CDR3 has 16 amino acids. For the CDR3, the DNA is TGTGCCTGTACCCGGCGACAGGGGGCGGTCGATGAAAAACTGTTTTTT. Its translation is CACTRRQGAVDEKLFF.

The chain employs TRBV5-1 and TRBJ1-2; D perhaps matches TRBD1 (6 bases). V was pared by 6 bases and J by 7 bases, with 28 bases between. The germline V gene encodes CDR1 SGHRS and CDR2 YFSETQ. This CDR3 is 17 amino acids long. Here the CDR3 reads CASNLTVGVRSGVGYTF. The CDR3 nucleotides are TGCGCCAGCAACTTAACCGTAGGGGTTCGGTCAGGGGTTGGCTACACCTTC.

The chain joins TRBV6-5 to TRBJ1-2, with no clear D. V was clipped by 0 bases and J by 4 bases, with 12 bases between them. Germline lookup yields CDR1 MNHEY and CDR2 SVGAGI. The CDR3 spans 15 residues. The CDR3: CASSYSLAGAYGYTF. The CDR3 DNA is TGTGCCAGCAGTTACTCGTTGGCTGGCGCCTATGGCTACACCTTC.

The chain recombines TRBV10-3 with TRBJ2-7; D remains ambiguous. Germline V CDR1 and CDR2: ENHRY, SYGVKD. CDR3 length: 11 amino acids. Trimming pared 3 bases from V and 6 bases from J, leaving 6 bases between. The CDR3 coding sequence is TGTGCCATCAGTGACCTACTCGAGCAGTACTTC. It encodes CAISDLLEQYF.

The chain is built from TRBV5-1 and TRBJ1-6, with a tentative D call TRBD1 (5 bases). Germline loops: CDR1 SGHRS, CDR2 YFSETQ. With 1 base removed from V and 10 bases from J, the gap between germline ends came to 15 bases. CDR3 size: 15 residues. The CDR3 spells CASSLQDPGNSPLHF. The DNA for the CDR3 is TGCGCCAGCAGCTTGCAGGATCCAGGGAACTCACCCCTCCACTTT.

The chain employs TRBV27 and TRBJ2-1, with a weak D call TRBD2 (6 bases). This CDR3 has 14 residues. Germline CDR1 MNHEY, CDR2 SMNVEV (reference sequence). V lost 3 bases and J 3 bases, leaving 9 bases between the germline ends. The CDR3 bases are TGTGCCAGCAGTTTCGGGAGCCACTACAATGAGCAGTTCTTC. Its translation: CASSFGSHYNEQFF.

This chain uses TRBV5-1 with TRBJ1-2; D call uncertain. The CDR3 has 13 residues. V was pared by 2 bases and J by 4 bases, with 9 bases between. The V gene's germline CDR1 is SGHRS and CDR2 YFSETQ. CDR3 nucleotide sequence: TGCGCCAGCAGCTTCGAATCGCGCTATGGCTACACCTTC. It codes for CASSFESRYGYTF. The full variable domain, completed using reference TRBV5-1 and TRBJ1-2, is KAGVTQTPRYLIKTRGQQVTLSCSPISGHRSVSWYQQTPGQGLQFLFEYFSETQRNKGNFPGRFSGRQFSNSRSEMNVSTLELGDSALYLCASSFESRYGYTFGSGTRLTVV.

The chain is built from TRBV2 and TRBJ2-7; D unclear. The CDR3 extends over 13 amino acids. Trimming removed 6 bases at V and 0 bases at J, with 9 bases between. Germline V gene data show CDR1 as SNHLY and CDR2 as FYNNEI. The CDR3 reads CASSQLGSYEQYF. The CDR3 DNA follows: TGTGCCAGCAGCCAACTGGGCTCCTACGAGCAGTACTTC.

CDR3 protein: CASSPPGTSGNSYEQYF. The CDR3 DNA is TGTGCCAGCTCACCTCCCGGGACTAGCGGTAACTCCTACGAGCAGTACTTC. V and J are TRBV18 and TRBJ2-7; TRBD2 aligns across 11 bases. The CDR3 consists of 17 residues. The V and J ends lost 3 bases and 0 bases, in that order; junction bases with no gene match: 7. The germline gives CDR1 KGHSH, CDR2 LQKENI.

Only a few counts were recorded for this clone. The rearrangement links TRBV6-5 to TRBJ2-1; 15 bases align to TRBD2. Unmatched junction bases numbered 6, after V lost 7 bases and J lost 8 bases. The CDR3 is 15 residues long. Germline V gene lookup returns CDR1 MNHEY and CDR2 SVGAGI. The chain's CDR3 is CASNGLAGGLDEQFF. The CDR3 region has the DNA TGTGCCAGCAACGGACTAGCGGGGGGGCTGGATGAGCAGTTCTTC.

The V call is TRBV11-2, the J call TRBJ1-4; 7 bases are shared with TRBD1. The CDR3 has 14 residues. CDR1 and CDR2 from the germline V gene are SGHAT and FQNNGV. With V trimmed by 5 bases and J by 3 bases, 3 bases remained unmatched. The CDR3 sequence: CASSTRGANEKLFF. CDR3 DNA sequence: TGTGCCAGCAGCACCAGGGGGGCTAATGAAAAACTGTTTTTT. Full variable domain (outside the CDR3, taken from reference TRBV11-2 and TRBJ1-4): EAGVAQSPRYKIIEKRQSVAFWCNPISGHATLYWYQQILGQGPKLLIQFQNNGVVDDSQLPKDRFSAERLKGVDSTLKIQPAKLEDSAVYLCASSTRGANEKLFFGSGTQLSVL.

J is TRBJ2-7 and V is TRBV30; TRBD2 might be the D (6 bases). Trimming pared 8 bases from V and 2 bases from J, leaving 13 bases between. CDR1 is GTSNPN, CDR2 SVGIG, per germline (reference sequence). CDR3 size: 12 residues. DNA of the CDR3: TGTGCCGGGTTAGCGGCCACCTACGAGCAGTACTTC. It specifies CAGLAATYEQYF.

V gene TRBV4-1 combines with J gene TRBJ2-3, with 9 nucleotides matching TRBD2. The CDR3 length is 15 residues. J gave up 1 base and V 4 bases, and 3 bases lay outside the gene matches. Looked up from germline, CDR1 is MGHRA and CDR2 is YSYEKL. This chain's CDR3 is CASSPLAGRTDTQYF. The CDR3 DNA reads TGCGCCAGCAGCCCCCTAGCGGGGCGCACAGATACGCAGTATTTT.

The V gene is TRBV29-1, the J gene TRBJ2-3; possibly TRBD2 for D (5 bases). Trimming removed 5 bases from V and 4 bases from J, with 10 bases in between. The CDR3 runs to 12 residues. Germline V gives CDR1 SQVTM, CDR2 ANQGSEA. The CDR3 sequence is CSVQKGADTQYF. The CDR3 DNA follows: TGCAGCGTTCAAAAGGGAGCAGATACGCAGTATTTT.

This clone appeared a single time. The chain carries TRBV6-1 and TRBJ2-7; D is possibly TRBD1 (6 bases). Trimming cost V 2 bases and J 2 bases, with 10 bases left between them. Looked up from germline, CDR1 is MNHNS and CDR2 is SASEGT. There are 14 residues in the CDR3. The CDR3 sequence is CASSERTVAYEQYF. CDR3 DNA sequence: TGTGCCAGCAGTGAAAGGACAGTAGCCTACGAGCAGTACTTC.

This rearrangement joins TRBV7-9 to TRBJ1-5; 8 bases line up with TRBD1. V trimming: 3 bases; J trimming: 4 bases; junction bases outside the gene matches: 11. Germline lookup yields CDR1 SEHNR and CDR2 FQNEAQ (reference sequence). The CDR3 sequence is 17 residues long. The chain's CDR3 is CASSLGMTGEGNQPQHF. CDR3 DNA sequence: TGTGCCAGCAGCTTGGGGATGACAGGGGAGGGGAATCAGCCCCAGCATTTT.

This clone was seen a few times. V and J are TRBV10-3 and TRBJ1-5; maybe TRBD1 (6 bases). This CDR3 is 13 amino acids long. V lost 10 bases, J lost 4 bases, and 14 bases lay in between. The germline CDR1 and CDR2 sequences are ENHRY and SYGVKD. The DNA for the CDR3 is TGTGCCACGCAGAGGGGGGTAAATCAGCCCCAGCATTTT. Protein: CATQRGVNQPQHF.

The chain uses TRBV27 and TRBJ2-5; D remains unclear. CDR1 is MNHEY and CDR2 is SMNVEV in the germline V gene (reference sequence). This CDR3 has 13 residues. V lost 5 bases, J lost 5 bases, and 12 bases lay in between. CDR3 residues: CASSGSDGETQYF. CDR3 in DNA: TGTGCCAGCAGTGGAAGTGACGGGGAGACCCAGTACTTC.